These 17 T cell receptor beta chains were sequenced from one sample in a study of blood T cell repertoires in COVID-19. Produced via immunoSEQ multiplex PCR; TCRdb's table is partial and in-frame only. This table has 250,000 to 350,000 clones, roughly 90% appearing once. The sequencing input was peripheral blood. Receptors originate from a woman aged 55-75 years with acute or convalescent COVID-19.

The chain carries TRBV2 and TRBJ2-1; D perhaps matches TRBD2 (6 bases). The CDR3 loop spans 12 amino acids. Germline lookup yields CDR1 SNHLY and CDR2 FYNNEI. The V end was cut by 6 bases, the J end by 3 bases, with 6 bases between. The CDR3 protein is CASRTSYNEQFF. The CDR3 DNA reads TGTGCCAGCAGGACTAGCTACAATGAGCAGTTCTTC.

CDR3 DNA sequence: TGTGCCAGCACCAACAGGGGGACAGATCAGCCCCAGCATTTT. The encoded protein is CASTNRGTDQPQHF. The V and J genes are TRBV28 and TRBJ1-5; TRBD1 agrees at 8 bases. CDR3 size: 14 residues. V trimming: 7 bases; J trimming: 5 bases; junction bases outside the gene matches: 7. Germline V gene lookup returns CDR1 MDHEN and CDR2 SYDVKM.

This clone appeared once. The V gene is TRBV7-6, the J gene TRBJ1-2, with 8 bases aligning to TRBD1. Unmatched junction bases numbered 12, after V lost 5 bases and J lost 4 bases. The germline V gene encodes CDR1 SGHVS and CDR2 FNYEAQ. The CDR3 has 16 amino acids. This chain's CDR3 is CASSPGQGAPSYGYTF. For the CDR3, the DNA is TGTGCCAGCAGCCCGGGGCAGGGGGCTCCTAGCTATGGCTACACCTTC.

V gene TRBV19 combines with J gene TRBJ1-1; 10 nucleotides align to TRBD1. This CDR3 contains 17 residues. Looked up from germline, CDR1 is LNHDA and CDR2 is SQIVND (reference sequence). J gave up 0 bases and V 5 bases, and 9 bases lay outside the gene matches. This chain's CDR3 is CASSPQTGGPLNTEAFF. In DNA form, the CDR3 reads TGTGCCAGTAGTCCGCAGACAGGGGGCCCCTTGAACACTGAAGCTTTCTTT.

This clone came up once. The J gene is TRBJ2-1, the V gene TRBV6-6, with 12 bases that match TRBD2. Losses at the gene ends were 8 bases for V and 8 bases for J; bases not matched to a gene: 7. The CDR3 covers 14 residues. Germline values: CDR1 MNHNY, CDR2 SVGAGI (reference sequence). In DNA form, the CDR3 reads TGTGCCAGCTCTTTGACTAGCGGGGGATATGAGCAGTTCTTC. Its protein is CASSLTSGGYEQFF.

The chain uses TRBV11-3 and TRBJ2-2; 7 bases line up with TRBD1. Losses at the gene ends were 5 bases for V and 6 bases for J; bases not matched to a gene: 12. CDR3 length: 16 amino acids. Germline V lookup: CDR1 SGHNT, CDR2 YENEEA. The CDR3 sequence: CASSPLTGKTSGELFF. CDR3 DNA sequence: TGTGCCAGCAGCCCCCTGACAGGGAAGACTTCCGGGGAGCTGTTTTTT.

This sequence joins TRBV7-7 and TRBJ2-5, with D perhaps TRBD2 (6 bases). Trimming took 4 bases from V and 5 from J, leaving 23 bases between them. The CDR3 loop spans 17 amino acids. CDR1 is SSHAT and CDR2 is FNYEAQ in the germline V gene (reference sequence). The DNA for the CDR3 is TGTGCCAGCAGCTCTCTCGGGGTTGAGACTAGATCGGAGACCCAGTACTTC. It yields the protein CASSSLGVETRSETQYF.

To note about this clone: The sample carries other DNA sequences with the same CDR3. The chain is built from TRBV6-5 and TRBJ2-3; 9 bases line up with TRBD2. V lost 4 bases, J lost 1 base, and 0 bases stayed unmatched. CDR1 is MNHEY, CDR2 SVGAGI, per germline. The CDR3 length is 14 residues. The CDR3, as DNA: TGTGCCAGCAGTTCTAGCGGGGGCACAGATACGCAGTATTTT. It encodes CASSSSGGTDTQYF.

J is TRBJ2-1 and V is TRBV6-5, with 9 bases that match TRBD2. CDR3 length equals 16 residues. Looked up from germline, CDR1 is MNHEY and CDR2 is SVGAGI. V gave up 3 bases and J gave up 5 bases; unmatched junction bases: 8. The CDR3 bases are TGTGCCAGCAGTTATCAGGTTGGCGGGGGGGACAATGAGCAGTTCTTC. Translated: CASSYQVGGGDNEQFF.

This clone was detected only once. The chain is built from TRBV9 and TRBJ1-1, with D maybe TRBD1 (5 bases). Germline lookup yields CDR1 SGDLS and CDR2 YYNGEE. The CDR3 length is 13 residues. Deletions cut 1 base from V and 6 bases from J, with 10 bases between. CDR3 loop: CASSVMLGAEAFF. CDR3 nucleotide sequence: TGTGCCAGCAGCGTAATGTTAGGGGCTGAAGCTTTCTTT.

V usage is TRBV29-1 and J usage is TRBJ1-1, with 7 nucleotides matching TRBD1. Trimming took 6 bases from V and 6 from J; bases not matched to a gene: 7. Germline assignment: CDR1 SQVTM and CDR2 ANQGSEA. There are 12 residues in the CDR3. In DNA, the CDR3 is TGCAGCGTGGTTAGACAGGGCGCTGAAGCTTTCTTT. Amino acid sequence: CSVVRQGAEAFF.

This sequence joins TRBV4-2 and TRBJ1-6, with no clear D. V gave up 0 bases and J gave up 10 bases, with 10 bases separating them. Germline V CDR1 and CDR2: LGHNA, YNFKEQ. The CDR3 sequence is 14 residues long. In DNA form, the CDR3 reads TGTGCCAGCAGCCAAGATCGAGGGAACTCACCCCTCCACTTT. Amino acids: CASSQDRGNSPLHF.

CDR3 bases: TGTGCCATCGCGGGACAGGGCAATCAGCCCCAGCATTTT. This sequence encodes CAIAGQGNQPQHF. The chain is built from TRBV28 and TRBJ1-5; 8 bases agree with TRBD1. The CDR3 consists of 13 residues. Germline-derived CDR1 and CDR2 are MDHEN and SYDVKM. V was clipped by 10 bases and J by 2 bases; unmatched bases: 4.

The genes are TRBV7-2 and TRBJ1-1; 7 bases fit TRBD1. The CDR3 covers 14 residues. Germline-derived CDR1 and CDR2 are SGHTA and FQGNSA. V was clipped by 3 bases and J by 5 bases; unmatched bases: 6. The DNA for the CDR3 is TGTGCCAGCAGCTTTGAGGGGGCGCGGACTGAAGCTTTCTTT. It specifies CASSFEGARTEAFF.

This clone is a singleton in its sample. Written as DNA, the CDR3 is TGTGCCAGCAGTCCGGACTACTATGGCTACACCTTC. Its protein is CASSPDYYGYTF. The gene calls are TRBV12-3 or TRBV12-4 and TRBJ1-2; no reliable D call. V was shortened by 5 bases and J by 3 bases, with 7 bases between the two germline ends. The CDR3 is 12 residues long.

The J gene is TRBJ1-5, the V gene TRBV5-6; D gene ambiguous. The germline V gene has CDR1 SGHDT and CDR2 YYEEEE. CDR3 length: 11 residues. V was trimmed by 3 bases and J by 5 bases, leaving 3 bases between them. The CDR3 loop is CASSSDQPQHF. The CDR3 bases are TGTGCCAGCAGCTCGGATCAGCCCCAGCATTTT. Drawing the rest from reference TRBV5-6 and TRBJ1-5, the complete variable domain is DAGVTQSPTHLIKTRGQQVTLRCSPKSGHDTVSWYQQALGQGPQFIFQYYEEEERQRGNFPDRFSGHQFPNYSSELNVNALLLGDSALYLCASSSDQPQHFGDGTRLSIL.

This rearrangement joins TRBV7-9 to TRBJ1-3; D gene unclear. V gave up 6 bases and J gave up 3 bases, with 18 bases separating them. Germline-derived CDR1 and CDR2 are SEHNR and FQNEAQ (reference sequence). CDR3 length equals 16 residues. CDR3 in amino acids: CASSIRRPGLGNTIYF. The CDR3, as DNA: TGTGCCAGCAGTATCCGCAGACCGGGTCTTGGAAACACCATATATTTT.